The 2 T cell receptor beta chains below come from one sample, sequenced in a study of T cells in Graves' hyperthyroidism and ophthalmopathy. Amplified TCR beta CDR3 regions derived from RNA transcripts. First-round RT-PCR with HTBI primers amplified the TCR CDR3 region. MiXCR, run by TCRdb on the multiplex PCR reads, gives a single entry per CDR3 protein. Of 500,000 to 650,000 distinct CDR3 sequences detected, about 14% appear once; the ten largest clones hold 9.5% to 15%. The sequencing sample was made of blood. The receptors originated from a woman aged 50 to 60 with Graves' ophthalmopathy.

This clonotype came up many times. V and J are TRBV27 and TRBJ2-1; TRBD2 aligns across 11 bases. CDR1 is MNHEY and CDR2 is SMNVEV in the germline V gene (reference sequence). V gave up 3 bases and J gave up 4 bases; unmatched junction bases: 11. CDR3 size: 18 residues. The CDR3 spells CASSFQAGTSGLYNEQFF. For the CDR3, the DNA is TGTGCCAGCAGTTTCCAAGCCGGGACTAGCGGTTTATACAATGAGCAGTTCTTC.

This clonotype was detected ten times or more. V is TRBV6-2 or TRBV6-3 and J is TRBJ2-7, with D possibly TRBD1 on 6 matching bases. Trimming stripped 6 bases from V and 1 base from J, with 10 bases between. The length of the CDR3 is 13 residues. From germline, CDR1 is MNHEY and CDR2 SVGEGT. CDR3 sequence (DNA): TGTGCCAGCAGAATCGGACAGTCCTACGAGCAGTACTTC. It yields the protein CASRIGQSYEQYF.